The 17 T cell receptor beta chains below were found in one sample sequenced in a study of early stage breast cancer tumors. The protocol was immunoSEQ multiplex PCR, while the TCRdb copy is restricted to in-frame clones and leaves out a portion. The sample consists of tens of thousands of clones, roughly 80% of them appearing once. The sample comprised blood. All receptors derive from a person aged 55 to 70 with breast cancer.

The rearrangement uses TRBV5-1 and TRBJ2-1, with D possibly called TRBD1 or TRBD2 (5 bases each). The V and J ends lost 4 bases and 5 bases respectively, with 19 bases between them. Germline values: CDR1 SGHRS, CDR2 YFSETQ. The CDR3 is 16 residues long. CDR3 protein: CASSPGTTAGNNEQFF. CDR3 nucleotide sequence: TGCGCCAGCAGCCCCGGGACGACGGCGGGTAACAATGAGCAGTTCTTC.

V usage is TRBV7-8 and J usage is TRBJ1-4; no clear D. Trimming took off 2 bases at V and 7 bases at J, with 11 bases between the two ends. CDR3 length: 14 amino acids. CDR1 SGHVS and CDR2 FQNEAQ come from the germline V gene. The CDR3 region has the DNA TGTGCCAGCAGCTTAAACGCCGGCCCTGAAAAACTGTTTTTT. It encodes CASSLNAGPEKLFF.

The chain joins TRBV7-2 to TRBJ2-7; D ambiguous. CDR3 length equals 14 residues. Trimming removed 0 bases at V and 1 base at J, with 7 bases between. Germline lookup yields CDR1 SGHTA and CDR2 FQGNSA. In nucleotides, the CDR3 is TGTGCCAGCAGCTTAGCGCGATATTCCTACGAGCAGTACTTC. Amino acid sequence: CASSLARYSYEQYF.

The chain carries TRBV19 and TRBJ1-4; 9 bases line up with TRBD1. CDR1 LNHDA and CDR2 SQIVND come from the germline V gene (reference sequence). V was pared by 5 bases and J by 7 bases, with 8 bases of the junction left unmatched. This CDR3 is 15 amino acids long. The chain's CDR3 is CASSPGTGTLEKLFF. In nucleotides, the CDR3 is TGTGCCAGTAGTCCAGGGACAGGGACCCTTGAAAAACTGTTTTTT. The whole variable domain, filled in from reference TRBV19 and TRBJ1-4, reads DGGITQSPKYLFRKEGQNVTLSCEQNLNHDAMYWYRQDPGQGLRLIYYSQIVNDFQKGDIAEGYSVSREKKESFPLTVTSAQKNPTAFYLCASSPGTGTLEKLFFGSGTQLSVL.

The J gene is TRBJ2-7, the V gene TRBV7-2; 16 positions match TRBD2. The CDR3 is 16 residues long. CDR1 and CDR2 from the germline V gene are SGHTA and FQGNSA. The junction had 7 bases not matched to a gene; V was cut back by 5 bases and J by 6 bases. The DNA for the CDR3 is TGTGCCAGCAGCCCGGGACTAGCGGGAGGGCAATCCGAGCAGTACTTC. This translates into CASSPGLAGGQSEQYF. The full variable domain, in which reference TRBV7-2 and TRBJ2-7 provide the parts outside the CDR3, is GAGVSQSPSNKVTEKGKDVELRCDPISGHTALYWYRQSLGQGLEFLIYFQGNSAPDKSGLPSDRFSAERTGGSVSTLTIQRTQQEDSAVYLCASSPGLAGGQSEQYFGPGTRLTVT.

The V call is TRBV7-8, the J call TRBJ2-2; possible D gene TRBD2, 6 bases. From germline, CDR1 is SGHVS and CDR2 FQNEAQ. V gave up 1 base and J gave up 7 bases, with 7 bases separating them. There are 13 residues in the CDR3. CDR3 protein: CASSLVGGGELFF. CDR3 nucleotides: TGTGCCAGCAGCTTAGTGGGGGGCGGGGAGCTGTTTTTT. Based on the CDR3 plus reference TRBV7-8 and TRBJ2-2, the full variable domain is GAGVSQSPRYKVAKRGQDVALRCDPISGHVSLFWYQQALGQGPEFLTYFQNEAQLDKSGLPSDRFFAERPEGSVSTLKIQRTQQEDSAVYLCASSLVGGGELFFGEGSRLTVL.

CDR3 sequence reads: CSVGGGGYEQYF. CDR3 DNA: TGCAGCGTTGGGGGGGGTGGTTACGAGCAGTACTTC. This chain uses TRBV29-1 with TRBJ2-7, with 7 bases identical to TRBD2. This CDR3 contains 12 residues. CDR1 is SQVTM, CDR2 ANQGSEA, per germline. V gave up 4 bases and J gave up 4 bases; unmatched junction bases: 4.

This chain connects TRBV5-1 to TRBJ1-4; D unclear. Germline CDR1 and CDR2: SGHRS and YFSETQ. V dropped 2 bases and J dropped 5 bases, with 10 bases sitting between them. CDR3 length equals 14 residues. The CDR3 DNA sequence: TGCGCCAGCAGCTTTACAGAGCCGAATGAAAAACTGTTTTTT. Translation: CASSFTEPNEKLFF.

V and J are TRBV9 and TRBJ2-3; D is possibly TRBD2 (6 bases). The CDR3 has 15 amino acids. Between the trimmed V and J ends, which lost 4 bases and 5 bases, there was a span of 17 bases. CDR1 and CDR2 from the germline V gene are SGDLS and YYNGEE. The CDR3 sequence: CASSPSSVGGDTQYF. The CDR3, as DNA: TGTGCCAGCAGCCCTAGCAGTGTGGGGGGAGATACGCAGTATTTT.

Turning to this clone: The junction shows a germline mismatch at one end, possibly a read error. The J gene is TRBJ1-6, the V gene TRBV10-3; D gene ambiguous. The CDR3 runs to 14 residues. Looked up from germline, CDR1 is ENHRY and CDR2 is SYGVKD. DNA for the CDR3: TGTGCCATGAGTGAGGCAGCTACTAATTCACCCCTCCACTTT. Translated: CAMSEAATNSPLHF.

The V gene is TRBV30, the J gene TRBJ2-5, with TRBD2 as a possible D gene (6 bases). This CDR3 region has 14 residues. Trimming took off 0 bases at V and 0 bases at J, with 8 bases between the two ends. The germline V gene has CDR1 GTSNPN and CDR2 SVGIG (reference sequence). Here the CDR3 reads CAWSVPGDQETQYF. The DNA of the CDR3 is TGTGCCTGGAGTGTACCGGGGGACCAAGAGACCCAGTACTTC.

DNA of the CDR3: TGTGCCAGGAAAGGACCCAAAAGGACCGTCCGCCAAGGGGGCAATCAGCCCCAGCATTTT. This encodes CARKGPKRTVRQGGNQPQHF. The chain joins TRBV27 to TRBJ1-5; the D gene is possibly TRBD1 (5 bases). V shed 9 bases and J shed 2 bases, with 32 bases lying between them. This CDR3 comprises 20 residues. Germline values: CDR1 MNHEY, CDR2 SMNVEV (reference sequence).

The chain carries TRBV5-4 and TRBJ2-3; D unclear. CDR1 is SGHNT, CDR2 YYREEE, per germline (reference sequence). V lost 0 bases and J lost 1, with 9 bases in between. The CDR3 runs 15 residues. The CDR3 reads CASSLGSAGTDTQYF. DNA for the CDR3: TGTGCCAGCAGCTTGGGGAGCGCTGGCACAGATACGCAGTATTTT. Supplemented by reference TRBV5-4 and TRBJ2-3, the full variable domain reads ETGVTQSPTHLIKTRGQQVTLRCSSQSGHNTVSWYQQALGQGPQFIFQYYREEENGRGNFPPRFSGLQFPNYSSELNVNALELDDSALYLCASSLGSAGTDTQYFGPGTRLTVL.

The chain employs TRBV2 and TRBJ2-1, with 8 bases fitting TRBD2. CDR3 length: 14 residues. Per germline, CDR1 SNHLY and CDR2 FYNNEI. V shed 2 bases, J shed 9 bases, and the junction held 6 bases outside the gene matches. CDR3 coding DNA: TGTGCCAGCAGTGAAACGGGAGGGGTTGGTGAGCAGTTCTTC. This translates into CASSETGGVGEQFF. Full variable domain (outside the CDR3, taken from reference TRBV2 and TRBJ2-1): EPEVTQTPSHQVTQMGQEVILRCVPISNHLYFYWYRQILGQKVEFLVSFYNNEISEKSEIFDDQFSVERPDGSNFTLKIRSTKLEDSAMYFCASSETGGVGEQFFGPGTRLTVL.

The chain links TRBV2 to TRBJ2-5; maybe TRBD2 (5 bases). Germline CDR1 and CDR2: SNHLY and FYNNEI. The CDR3 runs 13 residues. Trimming stripped 6 bases from V and 7 bases from J, with 15 bases between. The CDR3 DNA reads as TGTGCCAGCAGAGTAAGCGGTCCTGGGACCCAGTACTTC. Translation gives CASRVSGPGTQYF.

This clone was seen a handful of times. The J gene is TRBJ2-2, the V gene TRBV5-4, with TRBD2 as a possible D gene (6 bases). Trimming took off 4 bases at V and 4 bases at J, with 23 bases between the two ends. The V gene's germline CDR1 is SGHNT and CDR2 YYREEE (reference sequence). The CDR3 extends over 18 amino acids. The chain's CDR3 is CASSRGSQNGVLTGELFF. The CDR3 DNA sequence: TGTGCCAGCAGCCGGGGGAGCCAGAATGGGGTCCTCACCGGGGAGCTGTTTTTT.

This clone was recorded a few times. The chain links TRBV7-6 to TRBJ1-6; D not resolved. The CDR3 is 14 residues long. V shed 3 bases and J shed 8 bases, with 11 bases lying between them. Germline values: CDR1 SGHVS, CDR2 FNYEAQ. The CDR3 protein is CASSLVPIDSPLHF. CDR3 coding DNA: TGTGCCAGCAGCTTGGTCCCCATAGATTCACCCCTCCACTTT.